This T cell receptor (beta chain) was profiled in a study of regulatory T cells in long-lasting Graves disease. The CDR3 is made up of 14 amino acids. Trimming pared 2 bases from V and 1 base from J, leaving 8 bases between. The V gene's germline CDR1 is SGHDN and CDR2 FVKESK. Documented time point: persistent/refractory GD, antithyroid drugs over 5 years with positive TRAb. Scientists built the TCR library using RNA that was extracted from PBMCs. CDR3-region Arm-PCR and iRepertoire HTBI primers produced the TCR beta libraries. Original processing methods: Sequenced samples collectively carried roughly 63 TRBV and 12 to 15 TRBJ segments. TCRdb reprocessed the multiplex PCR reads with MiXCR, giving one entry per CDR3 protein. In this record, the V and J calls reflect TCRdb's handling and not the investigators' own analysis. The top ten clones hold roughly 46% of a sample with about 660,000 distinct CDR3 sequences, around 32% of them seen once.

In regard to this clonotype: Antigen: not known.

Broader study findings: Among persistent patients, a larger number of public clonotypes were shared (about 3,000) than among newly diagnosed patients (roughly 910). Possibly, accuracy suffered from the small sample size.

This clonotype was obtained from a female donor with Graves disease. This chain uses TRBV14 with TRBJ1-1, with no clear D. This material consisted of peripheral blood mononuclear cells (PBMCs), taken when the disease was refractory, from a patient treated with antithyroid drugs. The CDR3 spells CASSQQRWNTEAFF. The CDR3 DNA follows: TGTGCCAGCAGCCAACAACGGTGGAACACTGAAGCTTTCTTT.